This TCR beta chain derives from a study of T cell repertoires in cytomegalovirus infection. TCRdb called the reads again in MiXCR, with one record for every CDR3 protein. Of about 180,000 distinct CDR3 sequences detected, approximately 15% appear once; the ten largest clones hold 20% to 30%. This CDR3 comprises 12 residues. V lost 6 bases and J lost 0, with 9 bases in between. Germline V gene lookup returns CDR1 SQVTM and CDR2 ANQGSEA. This clonotype was counted a few times. The V call is TRBV29-1, the J call TRBJ2-7, with D unclear. Input material: PBMCs. The source of this sequence is a human donor in good health (CMV status not recorded). Some clones in this sample may be carry-over from other donors' samples. CDR3 protein: CSVKESSYEQYF. For the CDR3, the DNA is TGCAGCGTCAAGGAGAGCTCCTACGAGCAGTACTTC.